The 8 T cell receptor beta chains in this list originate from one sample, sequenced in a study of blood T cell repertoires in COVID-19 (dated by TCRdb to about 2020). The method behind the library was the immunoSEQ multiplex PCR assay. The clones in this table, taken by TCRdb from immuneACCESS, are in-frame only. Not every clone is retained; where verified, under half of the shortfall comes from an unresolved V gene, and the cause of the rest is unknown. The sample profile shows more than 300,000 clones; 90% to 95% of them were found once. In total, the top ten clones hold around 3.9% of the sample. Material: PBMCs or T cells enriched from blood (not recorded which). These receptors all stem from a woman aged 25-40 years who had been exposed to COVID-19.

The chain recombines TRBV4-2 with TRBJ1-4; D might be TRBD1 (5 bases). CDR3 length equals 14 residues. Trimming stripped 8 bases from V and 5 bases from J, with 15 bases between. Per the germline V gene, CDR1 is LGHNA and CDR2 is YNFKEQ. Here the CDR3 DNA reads TGTGCCAGCTCTCTCTGGGGGGGAAATGAAAAACTGTTTTTT. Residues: CASSLWGGNEKLFF.

CDR3 nucleotides: TGTGCCTGGAGTGGCCTGGTTAGGGGGCAAGGCTACACCTTC. Its protein product is CAWSGLVRGQGYTF. This chain links TRBV30 with TRBJ1-2; TRBD1 matches at 7 bases. CDR3 size: 14 residues. Germline V gives CDR1 GTSNPN, CDR2 SVGIG (reference sequence). The trim removed 1 base at V and 8 bases at J, leaving 10 bases unmatched.

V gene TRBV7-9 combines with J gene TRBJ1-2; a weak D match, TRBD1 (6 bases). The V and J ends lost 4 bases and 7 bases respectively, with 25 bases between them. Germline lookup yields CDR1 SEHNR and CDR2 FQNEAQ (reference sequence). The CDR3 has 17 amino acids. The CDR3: CASSSSTGSPQYSGYTF. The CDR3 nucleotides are TGTGCCAGCAGCTCGTCTACAGGGAGTCCCCAATATAGTGGCTACACCTTC.

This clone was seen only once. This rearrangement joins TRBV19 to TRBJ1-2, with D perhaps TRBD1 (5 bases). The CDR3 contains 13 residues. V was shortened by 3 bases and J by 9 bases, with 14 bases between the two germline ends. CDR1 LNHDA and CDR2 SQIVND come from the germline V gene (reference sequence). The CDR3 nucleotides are TGTGCCAGTAGTATTTCGTCGACAGTTCGCTACACCTTC. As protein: CASSISSTVRYTF.

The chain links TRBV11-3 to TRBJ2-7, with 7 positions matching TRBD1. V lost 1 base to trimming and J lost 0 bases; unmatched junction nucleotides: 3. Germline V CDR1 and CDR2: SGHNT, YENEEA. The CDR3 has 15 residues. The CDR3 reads CASSLGRDSSYEQYF. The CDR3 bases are TGTGCCAGCAGCTTAGGAAGGGACAGCTCCTACGAGCAGTACTTC.

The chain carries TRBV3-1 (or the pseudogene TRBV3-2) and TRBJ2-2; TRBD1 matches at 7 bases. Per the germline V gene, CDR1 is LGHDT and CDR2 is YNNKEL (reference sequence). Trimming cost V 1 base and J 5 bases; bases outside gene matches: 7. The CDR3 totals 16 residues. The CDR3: CASSQGRRGNTGELFF. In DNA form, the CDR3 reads TGTGCCAGCAGCCAAGGGCGCAGGGGGAATACCGGGGAGCTGTTTTTT.

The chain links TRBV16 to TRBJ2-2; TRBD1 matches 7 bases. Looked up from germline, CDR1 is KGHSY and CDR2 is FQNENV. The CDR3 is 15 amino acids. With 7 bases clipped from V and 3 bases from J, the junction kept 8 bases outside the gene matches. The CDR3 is CASNLRQGHTGELFF. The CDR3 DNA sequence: TGTGCCAGCAACCTGAGACAGGGTCACACCGGGGAGCTGTTTTTT.

For the CDR3, the DNA is TGTGCCAGCGCCGACAGCTACGAGCAGTACTTC. Translated, it gives CASADSYEQYF. The chain uses TRBV27 and TRBJ2-7, with a possible D match to TRBD1 (5 bases). The CDR3 spans 11 residues. Per germline, CDR1 MNHEY and CDR2 SMNVEV (reference sequence). V was cut by 8 bases and J by 3 bases, with 8 bases left in between.